This T cell receptor beta chain was sequenced during a study of CD8 T cells in ankylosing spondylitis. About this clonotype: Its cognate antigen is unknown. The junction differs from germline at one of its ends, possibly a read error.

Study results and limitations: Significant enrichment of disease-linked clones was reportedly seen in matched ankylosing spondylitis synovial fluid.

Quantitative barcoded 5'-RACE was used to prepare TCR beta libraries. Each CDR3 protein gets one entry after TCRdb re-called the 5' RACE reads with MiXCR. The table has about 160,000 distinct CDR3 sequences, approximately 20% seen once. Looked up from germline, CDR1 is LGHDT and CDR2 is YNNKEL (reference sequence). There are 16 residues in the CDR3. Sequenced sample: blood, either unsorted or a sorted T cell fraction (not recorded which). This receptor was identified in a male donor with ankylosing spondylitis or in good health (not recorded which). The chain couples TRBV3-1 to TRBJ2-3; 9 positions agree with TRBD1. The CDR3 region is CARSPGTGSLTDTQYF. In nucleotides, the CDR3 is TGTGCCAGGAGCCCCGGGACAGGGTCCTTGACAGATACGCAGTATTTT.